This record looks at one TCR beta chain sequence and its context. Its cognate antigen is unknown. TCRdb recomputed calls from the reads with MiXCR, one row per CDR3 protein. The data show roughly 200,000 distinct CDR3 sequences, with roughly a sixth seen just once and about 25% held by the top ten. Trimming stripped 5 bases from V and 8 bases from J, with 9 bases between. The CDR3 sequence is 11 residues long. These data are taken from a study of T cell repertoires in cytomegalovirus infection. In the study overall: It was the public TCR beta signatures that indicated both CMV infection and matching HLA type.

The study, taken as a whole, reports: Within the response measured ex vivo, HLA-C-restricted CMV-specific TCR beta clonotypes were dominant. The cumulative frequency of public TCR beta families identified carriers of CMV plus the relevant HLA.

Sequencing used CD8+ T cells from PBMCs. This sequence originates from a human donor in good health (CMV status not recorded). Some clones in this sample may be carry-over from other donors' samples. J is TRBJ1-1 and V is TRBV12-3 or TRBV12-4, with D uncertain. The CDR3 DNA reads TGTGCCAGCAGTATACTCCCAGAAGCTTTCTTT. As protein: CASSILPEAFF.